Below, 19 T cell receptor beta chains from the same sample are listed, as sequenced in a study of molecular identifiers for immune sequencing clone quantification. In TCRdb, the PCR reads were re-called with MiXCR into one record per CDR3 protein. The sample comprises 400,000 to 600,000 distinct CDR3 sequences, 20% to 25% of which are singletons, and approximately 0.84% rests with the top ten. Sample: naive CD8+ T cells from blood, with Jurkat cell RNA spiked in. Subset in this sample: FACS-sorted CD8+CD4-CCR7+CD45RA+ naive T cells. The receptor source for this set is a human donor in good health. Some libraries in this study had Jurkat cell RNA spiked in.

The chain combines TRBV9 with TRBJ1-5; 9 nucleotides match TRBD1. The V gene end was trimmed by 4 bases and the J gene end by 5 bases; junction bases not matched to a gene: 7. There are 15 residues in the CDR3. In germline, CDR1 is SGDLS, CDR2 YYNGEE. The CDR3, as DNA: TGTGCCAGCAGCACAGGGACAGGGTGGCATCAGCCCCAGCATTTT. Protein sequence: CASSTGTGWHQPQHF.

This clonotype was observed many times. The gene calls are TRBV5-1 and TRBJ2-3; D remains unclear. Germline CDR1 reads SGHRS; CDR2 reads YFSETQ. The CDR3 covers 15 residues. V lost 0 bases to trimming and J lost 0 bases, with 8 bases between them. The CDR3 is CASSLDISSTDTQYF. In nucleotides, the CDR3 is TGCGCCAGCAGCTTGGACATTAGTAGCACAGATACGCAGTATTTT.

In the case of this clonotype: This may come from a read error, since a much larger clone is one base off. V usage is TRBV6-2 or TRBV6-3 and J usage is TRBJ1-5; D gene uncertain. Germline loops: CDR1 MNHEY, CDR2 SVGEGT. The CDR3 totals 15 residues. V was trimmed by 8 bases and J by 5 bases, leaving 19 bases between them. The CDR3 bases are TGTGCCAGCTCTCAGTCCGGGGAGTTTCATCAGCCCCAGCATTTT. Its protein is CASSQSGEFHQPQHF.

This clonotype was seen more than once but under ten times. The genes are TRBV20-1 and TRBJ2-7, with D maybe TRBD2 (6 bases). This CDR3 comprises 15 residues. The ends were cut back, 4 bases at V and 0 bases at J, with 16 bases in the middle. In germline, CDR1 is DFQATT, CDR2 SNEGSKA (reference sequence). This CDR3 reads CSANPLGGASYEQYF. CDR3 sequence (DNA): TGCAGTGCTAACCCCCTCGGCGGGGCCTCCTACGAGCAGTACTTC.

The chain links TRBV13 to TRBJ2-7; TRBD1 matches 7 bases. Germline assignment: CDR1 PRHDT and CDR2 FYEKMQ (reference sequence). Germline trimming cut 2 bases from V and 5 bases from J; bases unmatched to any gene: 9. This CDR3 is 15 amino acids long. The CDR3 reads CASSLLGDSNHEQYF. The DNA of the CDR3 is TGTGCCAGCAGCTTACTCGGGGACAGTAACCACGAGCAGTACTTC. The whole variable domain, filled in from reference TRBV13 and TRBJ2-7, reads AAGVIQSPRHLIKEKRETATLKCYPIPRHDTVYWYQQGPGQDPQFLISFYEKMQSDKGSIPDRFSAQQFSDYHSELNMSSLELGDSALYFCASSLLGDSNHEQYFGPGTRLTVT.

As concerns this clonotype: A single base separates this from a much larger clone, so it may be a read error. Because it lacks the conserved phenylalanine or tryptophan at the end, this CDR3 is likely a read error. This chain uses TRBV4-1 with TRBJ2-6; the D is unclear. Germline CDR1 and CDR2: MGHRA and YSYEKL. There are 14 residues in the CDR3. V was clipped by 4 bases and J by 1 base, with 5 bases between them. The CDR3: CASSPPSGANVLTL. CDR3 DNA sequence: TGCGCCAGCAGCCCGCCTTCTGGGGCCAACGTCCTGACTCTC.

At least ten counts were recorded for this clonotype. The chain uses TRBV27 and TRBJ2-6; D is unclear. From germline, CDR1 is MNHEY and CDR2 SMNVEV (reference sequence). Trimming stripped 3 bases from V and 0 bases from J, with 9 bases between. The CDR3 is made up of 16 amino acids. CDR3 region: CASSLVGPSGANVLTF. The CDR3 nucleotides are TGTGCCAGCAGTTTGGTCGGACCCTCTGGGGCCAACGTCCTGACTTTC.

This clonotype has a count of ten or more. The chain combines TRBV2 with TRBJ2-3; no definite D call. From germline, CDR1 is SNHLY and CDR2 FYNNEI. The ends were cut back, 6 bases at V and 3 bases at J, with 7 bases in the middle. The CDR3 has 12 amino acids. Here the CDR3 DNA reads TGTGCCAGCAGCCCCTTTACAGATACGCAGTATTTT. Translation: CASSPFTDTQYF.

This clonotype has at least ten counts. This sequence joins TRBV7-9 and TRBJ2-7; possible D gene TRBD2, 6 bases. Germline V gene lookup returns CDR1 SEHNR and CDR2 FQNEAQ (reference sequence). V lost 5 bases and J 4 bases, leaving 18 bases between the germline ends. CDR3 length equals 15 residues. In DNA, the CDR3 is TGTGCCAGCAGCCCATACGGGGGAAACGGTTACGAGCAGTACTTC. This encodes CASSPYGGNGYEQYF.

This clonotype occurred many times. The CDR3 DNA is TGTGCCAGCAGTCCCGGGACAGGGGGCCGTTGGTACGAGCAGTACTTC. Protein product: CASSPGTGGRWYEQYF. This rearrangement joins TRBV27 to TRBJ2-7; TRBD1 aligns across 12 bases. V trimming: 5 bases; J trimming: 4 bases; junction bases outside the gene matches: 9. Germline CDR1 is MNHEY and CDR2 is SMNVEV (reference sequence). CDR3 length equals 16 residues.

This clonotype has at least ten counts. The V call is TRBV3-1, the J call TRBJ2-6; D is perhaps TRBD1 (7 bases). CDR3 length: 15 residues. In germline, CDR1 is LGHDT, CDR2 YNNKEL (reference sequence). With 3 bases removed from V and 5 bases from J, the gap between germline ends came to 11 bases. The CDR3 spells CASSQQGGWANVLTF. CDR3 DNA sequence: TGTGCCAGCAGCCAGCAGGGGGGATGGGCCAACGTCCTGACTTTC.

For this clonotype: A junction end diverges from the germline sequence, so it may reflect a read error. The chain couples TRBV7-9 to TRBJ2-1, with a weak D call TRBD2 (5 bases). CDR3 length equals 15 residues. Per germline, CDR1 SEHNR and CDR2 FQNEAQ (reference sequence). CDR3 DNA sequence: TGCGCCAGCAGCGTTAGCGTGAGCCCCTACAATGAGCAGTTCTTC. It codes for CASSVSVSPYNEQFF.

A few counts support this clonotype. This may arise from a read error, as a much more abundant clone is one base away. The chain recombines TRBV7-9 with TRBJ2-3, with TRBD1 identical over 7 bases. Unmatched junction bases numbered 12, after V lost 5 bases and J lost 4 bases. This CDR3 has 16 amino acids. Per the germline V gene, CDR1 is SEHNR and CDR2 is FQNEAQ (reference sequence). CDR3 nucleotides: TGTGCCAGCAGCCCCGAAGACAGGGTATGGCCAGATACGCAGTATTTT. This gives the protein CASSPEDRVWPDTQYF.

This sequence joins TRBV5-6 and TRBJ1-1, with 9 positions matching TRBD1. The CDR3 covers 16 residues. In germline, CDR1 is SGHDT, CDR2 YYEEEE. V trimming: 3 bases; J trimming: 5 bases; junction bases outside the gene matches: 11. The CDR3 region has the DNA TGTGCCAGCAGCTGGCAACCGGGACAGGGAAGGACTGAAGCTTTCTTT. As protein: CASSWQPGQGRTEAFF.

With regard to this clonotype: A clone one base away is much larger, so this may be a read error. The V gene is TRBV7-9, the J gene TRBJ2-5; 7 bases map to TRBD1. CDR1 and CDR2 (germline): SEHNR, FQNEAQ (reference sequence). The CDR3 is 16 residues long. The CDR3 DNA is TGTGCCAGCAGCGAACTACAGGGGTCGGTTGGAGAGACCCAGGACTTC. Protein sequence: CASSELQGSVGETQDF.

For this clonotype: It may be a read error: a sequence one base away is much more abundant. The chain recombines TRBV6-2 or TRBV6-3 with TRBJ1-5; D is perhaps TRBD1 (6 bases). This CDR3 is 18 amino acids long. CDR1 is MNHEY and CDR2 is SVGEGT in the germline V gene. CDR3 amino acids: CASSYPAGGQEAHQPQQF. The DNA of the CDR3 is TGTGCCAGCAGTTACCCTGCCGGGGGACAAGAGGCCCATCAGCCCCAGCAGTTT.

This clonotype came up a few times. This chain uses TRBV5-5 with TRBJ2-7; 9 bases line up with TRBD1. The CDR3 contains 15 residues. In germline, CDR1 is SGHKS, CDR2 YYEKEE (reference sequence). Trimming at V came to 2 bases and at J to 3 bases, leaving 6 bases not matched to a gene. CDR3 in amino acids: CASSFETGGLYEQYF. The CDR3 nucleotides read TGTGCCAGCAGCTTTGAGACAGGGGGGCTCTACGAGCAGTACTTC.

Remarks on this clonotype: A much larger clone differs by one base, so this may be a read error. The CDR3 loop reads CSARERGRTEAFF. The CDR3 region has the DNA TGCAGTGCTAGAGAGCGGGGGCGCACTGAAGCTTTCTTT. The rearrangement joins TRBV20-1 to TRBJ1-1, with D possibly matching TRBD1 (6 bases). V was cut by 0 bases and J by 4 bases, with 9 bases left in between. The CDR3 extends over 13 amino acids. CDR1 is DFQATT, CDR2 SNEGSKA, per germline (reference sequence).

The chain recombines TRBV27 with TRBJ2-5; TRBD2 matches at 11 bases. Germline CDR1 MNHEY, CDR2 SMNVEV (reference sequence). V shed 4 bases and J 5 bases; nucleotides not matched to a gene: 12. This CDR3 spans 17 amino acids. In DNA, the CDR3 is TGTGCCAGCAGTTCATCGAGGCTAGCGGGAGGTGCGGAGACCCAGTACTTC. Protein: CASSSSRLAGGAETQYF.